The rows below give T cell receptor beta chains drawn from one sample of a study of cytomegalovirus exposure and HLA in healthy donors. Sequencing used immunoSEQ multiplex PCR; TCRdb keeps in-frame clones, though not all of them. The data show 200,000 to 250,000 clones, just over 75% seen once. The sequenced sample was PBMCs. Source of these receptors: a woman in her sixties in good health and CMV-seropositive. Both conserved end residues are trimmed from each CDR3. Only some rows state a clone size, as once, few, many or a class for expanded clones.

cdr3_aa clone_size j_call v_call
AWSVQGAFEQY few TRBJ2-7 TRBV30
ASSLDPLAGGRETQY once TRBJ2-5 TRBV5-1
ASSRIEDTQY . TRBJ2-3 TRBV18
ASITGGDPPLEAF . TRBJ1-1 TRBV6-1
ASSQSGFETDTQY . TRBJ2-3 TRBV10-1
ASSLGPSGRNEQF . TRBJ2-1 TRBV5-1
ASSSPRGQGEGYT few TRBJ1-2 TRBV6-1
ASSYGHKAF . TRBJ1-1 TRBV19
ASSQGGGWASAF . TRBJ1-1 TRBV4-2
SAKSAAQY . TRBJ2-3 TRBV20-1
ASSPTEQETQY . TRBJ2-5 TRBV7-9
ASSLLGLAGGPAGVDTQY . TRBJ2-3 TRBV7-3
ASSPTGDAYYGYT . TRBJ1-2 TRBV5-5
ASSPFTGTGALLF . TRBJ2-1 TRBV6-1
ASSYSNQPQH . TRBJ1-5 TRBV10-1
ASSRDRGSSTDTQY . TRBJ2-3 TRBV5-1
ASSQDLRYEQY few TRBJ2-7 TRBV4-2
AISDRDNEQF . TRBJ2-1 TRBV10-3
ASSHSDRLSYEQY . TRBJ2-7 TRBV23-1
ASSPGQVGEKLF . TRBJ1-4 TRBV4-3
ASTSGGNYGYT . TRBJ1-2 TRBV28
ASSLDQTHGYT . TRBJ1-2 TRBV7-8
ASGTEGNEQF . TRBJ2-1 TRBV5-1
ASRAGVDSPLH . TRBJ1-6 TRBV6-5
SVEADARETQY . TRBJ2-5 TRBV29-1
ASSTMSYEQY once . TRBV28
ASSVVGGRSNQPQH . TRBJ1-5 TRBV9
ASSEGIDSYQPQH . TRBJ1-5 TRBV6-1
ASSEGTNNQPQH . TRBJ1-5 TRBV25-1
ASSPDRAPYEQY . TRBJ2-7 TRBV5-1
ASSFRDRGYEQY . TRBJ2-7 TRBV5-1
ASSYDGGNAEAF . TRBJ1-1 TRBV6-5
SSSLTGGALPYEQY . TRBJ2-7 TRBV7-9
ASSSTRDTTYGYT . TRBJ1-2 TRBV7-8
ASSRTANTEAF . TRBJ1-1 TRBV6-5
ASSYSVGGSSYEQY . TRBJ2-7 TRBV6-5
ASSVTGGETEAF . TRBJ1-1 TRBV9
ASTATSGGADSYEQY few TRBJ2-7 TRBV5-1
ASSPTARVSYEQY few TRBJ2-7 TRBV5-1
ASSQGQSYEQY . TRBJ2-7 TRBV5-1
ASSPSEFSYEQY . TRBJ2-7 TRBV18